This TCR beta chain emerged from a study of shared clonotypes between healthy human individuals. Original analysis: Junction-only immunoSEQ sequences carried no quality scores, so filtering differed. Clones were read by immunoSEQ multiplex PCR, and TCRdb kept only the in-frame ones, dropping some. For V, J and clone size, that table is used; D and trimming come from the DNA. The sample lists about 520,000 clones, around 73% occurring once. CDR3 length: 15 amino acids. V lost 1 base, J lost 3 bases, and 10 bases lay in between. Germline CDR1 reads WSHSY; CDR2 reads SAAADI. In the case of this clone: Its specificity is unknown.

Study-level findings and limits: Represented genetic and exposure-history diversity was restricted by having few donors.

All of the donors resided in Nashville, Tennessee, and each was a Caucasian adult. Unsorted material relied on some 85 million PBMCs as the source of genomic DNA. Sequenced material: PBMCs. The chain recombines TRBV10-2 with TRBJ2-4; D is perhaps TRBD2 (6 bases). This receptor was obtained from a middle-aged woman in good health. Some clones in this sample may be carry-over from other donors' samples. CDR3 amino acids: CASSELGGGKNIQYF. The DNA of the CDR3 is TGCGCCAGCAGTGAGTTGGGGGGAGGCAAAAACATTCAGTACTTC.